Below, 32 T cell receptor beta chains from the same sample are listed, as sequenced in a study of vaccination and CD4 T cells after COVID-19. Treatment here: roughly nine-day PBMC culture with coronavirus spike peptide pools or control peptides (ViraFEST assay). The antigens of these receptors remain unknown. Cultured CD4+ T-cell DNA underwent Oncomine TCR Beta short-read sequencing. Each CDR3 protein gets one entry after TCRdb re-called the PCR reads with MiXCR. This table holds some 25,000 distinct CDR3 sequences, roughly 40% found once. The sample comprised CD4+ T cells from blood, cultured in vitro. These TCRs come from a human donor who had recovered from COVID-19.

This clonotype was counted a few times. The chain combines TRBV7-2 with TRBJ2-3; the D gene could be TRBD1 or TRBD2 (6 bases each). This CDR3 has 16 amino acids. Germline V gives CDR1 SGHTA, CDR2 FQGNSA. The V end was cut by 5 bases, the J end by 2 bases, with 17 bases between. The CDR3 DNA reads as TGTGCCAGCAGCCTAGGGGGAAGCGGGTCCACAGATACGCAGTATTTT. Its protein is CASSLGGSGSTDTQYF. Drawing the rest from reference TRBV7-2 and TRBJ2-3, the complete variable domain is GAGVSQSPSNKVTEKGKDVELRCDPISGHTALYWYRQSLGQGLEFLIYFQGNSAPDKSGLPSDRFSAERTGGSVSTLTIQRTQQEDSAVYLCASSLGGSGSTDTQYFGPGTRLTVL.

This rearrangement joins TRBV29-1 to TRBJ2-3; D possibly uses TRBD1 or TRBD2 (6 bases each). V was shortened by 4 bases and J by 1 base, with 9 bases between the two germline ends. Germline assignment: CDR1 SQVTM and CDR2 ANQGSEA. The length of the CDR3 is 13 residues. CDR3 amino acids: CSVVRGGTDTQYF. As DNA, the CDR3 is TGCAGCGTTGTAAGGGGGGGCACAGATACGCAGTATTTT.

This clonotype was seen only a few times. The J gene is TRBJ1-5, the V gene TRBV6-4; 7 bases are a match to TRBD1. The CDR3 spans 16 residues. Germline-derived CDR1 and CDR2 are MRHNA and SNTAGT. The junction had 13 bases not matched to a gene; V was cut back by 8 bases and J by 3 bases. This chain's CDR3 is CASGGEGGQVNQPQHF. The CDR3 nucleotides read TGTGCCAGCGGAGGGGAAGGTGGACAGGTCAATCAGCCCCAGCATTTT.

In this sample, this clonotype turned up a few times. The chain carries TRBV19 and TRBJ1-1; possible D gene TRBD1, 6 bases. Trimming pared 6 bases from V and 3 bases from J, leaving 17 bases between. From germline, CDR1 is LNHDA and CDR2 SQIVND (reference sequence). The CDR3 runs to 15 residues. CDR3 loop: CASSSPPGAYTEAFF. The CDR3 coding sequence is TGTGCCAGTAGCTCGCCCCCAGGGGCGTACACTGAAGCTTTCTTT.

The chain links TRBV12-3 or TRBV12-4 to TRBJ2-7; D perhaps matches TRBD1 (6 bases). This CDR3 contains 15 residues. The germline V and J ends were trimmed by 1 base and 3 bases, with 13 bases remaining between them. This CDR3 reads CASSLEGTFRYEQYF. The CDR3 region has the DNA TGTGCCAGCAGTTTAGAGGGGACATTTCGCTACGAGCAGTACTTC.

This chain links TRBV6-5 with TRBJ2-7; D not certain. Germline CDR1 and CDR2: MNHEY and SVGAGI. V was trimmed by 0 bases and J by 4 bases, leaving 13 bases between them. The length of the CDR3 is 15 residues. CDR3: CASSYSHKATYEQYF. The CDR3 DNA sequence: TGTGCCAGCAGTTACTCGCACAAAGCTACTTACGAGCAGTACTTC.

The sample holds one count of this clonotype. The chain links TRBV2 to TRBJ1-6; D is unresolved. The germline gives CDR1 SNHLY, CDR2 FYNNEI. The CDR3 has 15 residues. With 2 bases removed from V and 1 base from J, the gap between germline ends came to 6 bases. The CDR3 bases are TGTGCCAGCAGTGAATCCAGTTCCTATAATTCACCCCTCCACTTT. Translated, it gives CASSESSSYNSPLHF.

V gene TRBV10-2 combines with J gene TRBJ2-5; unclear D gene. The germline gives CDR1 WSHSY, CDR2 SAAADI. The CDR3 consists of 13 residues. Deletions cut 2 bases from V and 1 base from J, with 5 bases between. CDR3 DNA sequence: TGCGCCAGCAGTGAGGACACCCAAGAGACCCAGTACTTC. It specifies CASSEDTQETQYF.

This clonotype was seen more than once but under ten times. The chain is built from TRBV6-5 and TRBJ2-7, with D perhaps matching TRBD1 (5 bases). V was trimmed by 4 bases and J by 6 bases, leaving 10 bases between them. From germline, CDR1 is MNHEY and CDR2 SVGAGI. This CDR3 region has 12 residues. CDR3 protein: CASSSQGREQYF. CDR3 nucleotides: TGTGCCAGCAGTTCCCAGGGCCGCGAGCAGTACTTC.

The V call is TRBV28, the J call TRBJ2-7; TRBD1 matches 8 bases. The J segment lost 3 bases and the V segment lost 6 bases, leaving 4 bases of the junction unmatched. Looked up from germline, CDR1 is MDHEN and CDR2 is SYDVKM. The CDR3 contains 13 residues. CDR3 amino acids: CASRTGQGYEQYF. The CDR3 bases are TGTGCCAGCAGGACAGGACAGGGCTACGAGCAGTACTTC.

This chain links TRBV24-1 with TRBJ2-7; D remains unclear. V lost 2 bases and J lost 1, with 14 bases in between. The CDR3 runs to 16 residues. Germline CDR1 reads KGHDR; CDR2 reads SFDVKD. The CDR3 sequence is CATSDSASTLSYEQYF. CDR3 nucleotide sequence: TGTGCCACCAGTGATTCGGCCAGTACGCTTTCCTACGAGCAGTACTTC.

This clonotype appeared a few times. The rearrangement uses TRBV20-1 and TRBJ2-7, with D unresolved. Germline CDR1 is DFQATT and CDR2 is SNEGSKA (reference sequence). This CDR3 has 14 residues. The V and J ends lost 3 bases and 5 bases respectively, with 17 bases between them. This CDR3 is CSASPSTLLHEQYF. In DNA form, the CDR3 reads TGCAGTGCTAGCCCTAGTACTCTCCTACACGAGCAGTACTTC.

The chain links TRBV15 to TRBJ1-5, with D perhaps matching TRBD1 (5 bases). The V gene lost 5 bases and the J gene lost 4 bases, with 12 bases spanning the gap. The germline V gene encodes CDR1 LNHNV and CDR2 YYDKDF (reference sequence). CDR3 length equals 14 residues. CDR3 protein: CATSPRRGNQPQHF. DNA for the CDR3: TGTGCCACCAGCCCCCGGAGGGGAAATCAGCCCCAGCATTTT.

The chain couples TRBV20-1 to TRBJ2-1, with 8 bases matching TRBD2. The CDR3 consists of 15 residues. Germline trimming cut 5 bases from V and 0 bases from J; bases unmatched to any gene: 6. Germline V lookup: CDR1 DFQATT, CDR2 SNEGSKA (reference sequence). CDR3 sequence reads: CSAVGTRSSYNEQFF. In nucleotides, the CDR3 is TGCAGTGCTGTGGGGACTAGAAGCTCCTACAATGAGCAGTTCTTC.

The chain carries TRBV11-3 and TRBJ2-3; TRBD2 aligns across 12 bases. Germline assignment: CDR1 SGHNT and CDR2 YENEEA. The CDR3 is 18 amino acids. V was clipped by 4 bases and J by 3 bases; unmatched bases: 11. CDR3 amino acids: CASSSAVTSGSGTDTQYF. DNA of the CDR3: TGTGCCAGCAGCTCCGCGGTGACTAGCGGGAGTGGTACAGATACGCAGTATTTT. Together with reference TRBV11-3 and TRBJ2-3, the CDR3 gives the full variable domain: EAGVVQSPRYKIIEKKQPVAFWCNPISGHNTLYWYLQNLGQGPELLIRYENEEAVDDSQLPKDRFSAERLKGVDSTLKIQPAELGDSAVYLCASSSAVTSGSGTDTQYFGPGTRLTVL.

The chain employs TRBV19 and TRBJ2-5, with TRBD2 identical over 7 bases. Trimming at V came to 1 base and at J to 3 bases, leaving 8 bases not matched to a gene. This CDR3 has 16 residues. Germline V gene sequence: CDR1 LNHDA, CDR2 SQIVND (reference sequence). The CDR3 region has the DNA TGTGCCAGTAGTATAGGGACTAGGGACGGAGAAGAGACCCAGTACTTC. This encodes CASSIGTRDGEETQYF.

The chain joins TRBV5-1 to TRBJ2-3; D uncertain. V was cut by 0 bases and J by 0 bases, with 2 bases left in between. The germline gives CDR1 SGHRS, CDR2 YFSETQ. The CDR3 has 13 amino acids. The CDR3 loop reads CASSLASTDTQYF. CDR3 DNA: TGCGCCAGCAGCTTGGCTAGCACAGATACGCAGTATTTT.

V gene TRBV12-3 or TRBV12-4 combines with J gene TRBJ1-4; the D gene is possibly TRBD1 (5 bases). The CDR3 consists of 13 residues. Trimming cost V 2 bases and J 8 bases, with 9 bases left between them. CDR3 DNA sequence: TGTGCCAGCAGTTTAAACGAGGGGGAAAAACTGTTTTTT. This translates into CASSLNEGEKLFF.

CDR3 amino acids: CASSLSPFLPGQVTEQFF. DNA of the CDR3: TGTGCCAGCAGCTTAAGTCCGTTTCTTCCGGGACAGGTGACTGAGCAGTTCTTC. The rearrangement joins TRBV7-2 to TRBJ2-1; TRBD1 matches at 8 bases. J lost 9 bases, V lost 2 bases, and 18 bases had no gene match. The CDR3 covers 18 residues. Germline CDR1 and CDR2: SGHTA and FQGNSA.

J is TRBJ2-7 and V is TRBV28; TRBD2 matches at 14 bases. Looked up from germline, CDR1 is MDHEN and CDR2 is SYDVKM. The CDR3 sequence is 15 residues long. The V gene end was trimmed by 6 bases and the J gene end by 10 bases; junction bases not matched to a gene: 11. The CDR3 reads CASSTHGTSGSVQYF. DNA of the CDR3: TGTGCCAGCAGCACCCATGGGACTAGCGGGAGTGTCCAGTACTTC. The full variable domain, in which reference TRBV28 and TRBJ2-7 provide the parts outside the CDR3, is DVKVTQSSRYLVKRTGEKVFLECVQDMDHENMFWYRQDPGLGLRLIYFSYDVKMKEKGDIPEGYSVSREKKERFSLILESASTNQTSMYLCASSTHGTSGSVQYFGPGTRLTVT.

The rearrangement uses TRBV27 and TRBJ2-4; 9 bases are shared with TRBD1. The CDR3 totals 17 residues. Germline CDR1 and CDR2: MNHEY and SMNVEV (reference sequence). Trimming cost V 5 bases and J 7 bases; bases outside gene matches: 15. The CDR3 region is CASSTQIPGQGVNIQYF. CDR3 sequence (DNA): TGTGCCAGCAGTACCCAGATACCGGGACAGGGAGTGAACATTCAGTACTTC.

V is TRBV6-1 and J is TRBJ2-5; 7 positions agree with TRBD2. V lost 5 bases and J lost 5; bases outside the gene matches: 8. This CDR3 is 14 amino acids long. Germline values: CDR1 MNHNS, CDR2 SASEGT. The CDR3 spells CASSSGTIEETQYF. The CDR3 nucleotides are TGTGCCAGCAGTAGCGGGACGATCGAGGAGACCCAGTACTTC.

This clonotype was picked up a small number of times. CDR3 residues: CATSRVGYGYTF. The CDR3, as DNA: TGTGCCACCAGCAGAGTCGGCTATGGCTACACCTTC. This chain uses TRBV15 with TRBJ1-2; D gene uncertain. Germline loops: CDR1 LNHNV, CDR2 YYDKDF (reference sequence). Trimming pared 1 base from V and 4 bases from J, leaving 4 bases between. This CDR3 comprises 12 residues. Based on the CDR3 plus reference TRBV15 and TRBJ1-2, the full variable domain is DAMVIQNPRYQVTQFGKPVTLSCSQTLNHNVMYWYQQKSSQAPKLLFHYYDKDFNNEADTPDNFQSRRPNTSFCFLDIRSPGLGDTAMYLCATSRVGYGYTFGSGTRLTVV.

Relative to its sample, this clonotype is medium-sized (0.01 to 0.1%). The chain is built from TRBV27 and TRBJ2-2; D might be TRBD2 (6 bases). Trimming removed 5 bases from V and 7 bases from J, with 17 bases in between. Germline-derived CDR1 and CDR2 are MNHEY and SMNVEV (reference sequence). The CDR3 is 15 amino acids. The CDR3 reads CASSPRRVEGGELFF. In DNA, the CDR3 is TGTGCCAGCAGTCCACGGCGGGTGGAGGGCGGGGAGCTGTTTTTT.

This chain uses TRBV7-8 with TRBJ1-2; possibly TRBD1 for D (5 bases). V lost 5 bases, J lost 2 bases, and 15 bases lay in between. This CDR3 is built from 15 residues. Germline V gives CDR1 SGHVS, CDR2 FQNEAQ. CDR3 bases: TGTGCCAGCAGCCCTAGGGGTTGGCAGAACTATGGCTACACCTTC. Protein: CASSPRGWQNYGYTF.

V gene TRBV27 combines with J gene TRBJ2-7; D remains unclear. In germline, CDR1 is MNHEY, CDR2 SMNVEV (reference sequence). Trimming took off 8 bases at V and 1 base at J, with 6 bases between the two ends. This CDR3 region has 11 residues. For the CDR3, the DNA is TGTGCCAGCGGGGAATCCTACGAGCAGTACTTC. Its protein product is CASGESYEQYF.

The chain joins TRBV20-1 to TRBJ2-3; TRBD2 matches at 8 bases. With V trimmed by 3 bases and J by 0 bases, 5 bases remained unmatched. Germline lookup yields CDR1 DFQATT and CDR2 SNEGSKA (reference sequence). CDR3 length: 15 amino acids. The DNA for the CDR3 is TGCAGTGCTAGGCTTACTAGCGGTAGCACAGATACGCAGTATTTT. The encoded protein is CSARLTSGSTDTQYF.

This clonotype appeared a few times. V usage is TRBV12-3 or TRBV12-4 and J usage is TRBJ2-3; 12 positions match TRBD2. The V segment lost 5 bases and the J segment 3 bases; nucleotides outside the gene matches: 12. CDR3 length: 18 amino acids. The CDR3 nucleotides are TGTGCCAGCAGTCATCTAGCGGGGGGGCCAGGTAGGACAGATACGCAGTATTTT. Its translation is CASSHLAGGPGRTDTQYF.

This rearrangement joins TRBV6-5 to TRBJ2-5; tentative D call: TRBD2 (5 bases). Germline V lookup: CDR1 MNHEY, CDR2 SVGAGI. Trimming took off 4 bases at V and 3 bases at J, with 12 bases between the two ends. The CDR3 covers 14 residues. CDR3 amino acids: CASSWERGEETQYF. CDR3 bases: TGTGCCAGCAGTTGGGAGAGAGGAGAAGAGACCCAGTACTTC.

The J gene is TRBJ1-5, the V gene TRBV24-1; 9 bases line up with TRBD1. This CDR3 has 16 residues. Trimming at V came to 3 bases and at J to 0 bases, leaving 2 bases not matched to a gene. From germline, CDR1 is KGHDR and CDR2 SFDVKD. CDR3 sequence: CATSDTQGASNQPQHF. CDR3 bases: TGTGCCACCAGTGATACACAGGGGGCTAGCAATCAGCCCCAGCATTTT.

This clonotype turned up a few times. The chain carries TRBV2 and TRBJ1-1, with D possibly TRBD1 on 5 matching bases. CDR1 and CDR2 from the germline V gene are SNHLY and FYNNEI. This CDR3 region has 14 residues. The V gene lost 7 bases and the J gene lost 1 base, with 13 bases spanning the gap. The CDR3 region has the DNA TGTGCCAGCATGGGGACGTATTCGAACACTGAAGCTTTCTTT. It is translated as CASMGTYSNTEAFF.

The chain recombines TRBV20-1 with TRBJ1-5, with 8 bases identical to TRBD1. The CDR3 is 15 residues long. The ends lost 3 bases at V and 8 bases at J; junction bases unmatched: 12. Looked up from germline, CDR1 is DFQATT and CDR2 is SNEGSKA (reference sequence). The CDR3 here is CSASPGTGGRKPQHF. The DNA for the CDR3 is TGCAGTGCTAGCCCCGGGACAGGAGGTAGGAAGCCCCAGCATTTT.